This note documents a single TCR beta chain sequence. The antigen remains unidentified. Quantitative 5'-RACE with molecular barcodes produced the TCR beta libraries. TCRdb redid the calling of the 5' RACE reads with MiXCR, one entry per CDR3 protein. The table includes some 270,000 distinct CDR3 sequences, roughly 32% detected once. This entry belongs to a study of CD8 T cells in ankylosing spondylitis. Study conclusions and caveats: Several highly homologous variants made up a TCR beta motif, and this motif appeared characteristic of ankylosing spondylitis blood.

The material sequenced was blood, either unsorted or a sorted T cell fraction (not recorded which). The receptor was derived from a male donor with ankylosing spondylitis or in good health (not recorded which).

The CDR3 region has the DNA TGTGCCAGCAGTTCCGACAGCTCCTACGAGCAGTACTTC. Its translation is CASSSDSSYEQYF. V and J are TRBV6-5 and TRBJ2-7, with a weak D call TRBD1 (5 bases). The CDR3 sequence is 13 residues long. Germline V lookup: CDR1 MNHEY, CDR2 SVGAGI. V was trimmed by 4 bases and J by 0 bases, leaving 7 bases between them.